Below are 8 T cell receptor beta chains sequenced from a single sample in a study of blood T cell repertoires in COVID-19. The assay was immunoSEQ multiplex PCR, and TCRdb's table has in-frame clones only and misses some. This sample has approximately 54,000 clones, with roughly 90% found just once. The sequenced material came from peripheral blood. These receptor sequences come from a man between 50 and 59 years old with acute or convalescent COVID-19.

The chain recombines TRBV30 with TRBJ2-2; D uncertain. V was pared by 2 bases and J by 6 bases, with 13 bases between. The CDR3 spans 14 residues. The germline V gene has CDR1 GTSNPN and CDR2 SVGIG (reference sequence). CDR3 amino acids: CAWSLFRFAGELFF. In DNA, the CDR3 is TGTGCCTGGAGTCTCTTCAGGTTCGCCGGGGAGCTGTTTTTT. The full variable domain, with the rest looked up from reference TRBV30 and TRBJ2-2, is SQTIHQWPATLVQPVGSPLSLECTVEGTSNPNLYWYRQAAGRGLQLLFYSVGIGQISSEVPQNLSASRPQDRQFILSSKKLLLSDSGFYLCAWSLFRFAGELFFGEGSRLTVL.

The V call is TRBV9, the J call TRBJ2-7, with 8 positions matching TRBD2. The CDR3 extends over 15 amino acids. The V segment lost 4 bases and the J segment 6 bases; nucleotides outside the gene matches: 12. Per the germline V gene, CDR1 is SGDLS and CDR2 is YYNGEE. The CDR3 protein is CASSPPGLGFSEQYF. CDR3 nucleotides: TGTGCCAGCAGCCCCCCGGGACTAGGTTTCTCCGAGCAGTACTTC.

The chain uses TRBV19 and TRBJ1-6; 9 nucleotides agree with TRBD1. Germline-derived CDR1 and CDR2 are LNHDA and SQIVND (reference sequence). Trimming at V came to 5 bases and at J to 5 bases, leaving 4 bases not matched to a gene. This CDR3 is 15 amino acids long. CDR3 coding DNA: TGTGCCAGTAGTTCCCGGACAGGGGATAATTCACCCCTCCACTTT. Its translation: CASSSRTGDNSPLHF.

V is TRBV5-1 and J is TRBJ2-1, with 11 bases fitting TRBD1. CDR3 length: 17 amino acids. CDR1 is SGHRS, CDR2 YFSETQ, per germline. Unmatched junction bases numbered 8, after V lost 5 bases and J lost 1 base. CDR3 protein: CASSFSGTGGSYNEQFF. Written as DNA, the CDR3 is TGCGCCAGCAGTTTCTCCGGGACAGGGGGTTCCTACAATGAGCAGTTCTTC.

This clone came up once. The chain joins TRBV5-6 to TRBJ2-1; perhaps TRBD2 as D (5 bases). The CDR3 consists of 15 residues. The V gene's germline CDR1 is SGHDT and CDR2 YYEEEE. V was clipped by 4 bases and J by 0 bases, with 11 bases between them. The CDR3 spells CASSPPGFSYNEQFF. CDR3 DNA: TGTGCCAGCAGCCCTCCGGGGTTCTCCTACAATGAGCAGTTCTTC.

The chain is built from TRBV10-3 and TRBJ2-7; possibly TRBD1 for D (6 bases). Between the trimmed V and J ends, which lost 5 bases and 6 bases, there was a span of 14 bases. The germline gives CDR1 ENHRY, CDR2 SYGVKD. The CDR3 contains 13 residues. The CDR3 nucleotides read TGTGCCATCAGTACGGGACCAGGGGCCGAGCAGTACTTC. Amino acids: CAISTGPGAEQYF.

This chain joins TRBV19 and TRBJ1-5; D remains ambiguous. The length of the CDR3 is 14 residues. Per the germline V gene, CDR1 is LNHDA and CDR2 is SQIVND (reference sequence). Trimming left V 7 bases short and J 2 bases short, with 12 bases between. The CDR3: CASNRREGNQPQHF. CDR3 DNA: TGTGCCAGTAACCGGAGGGAAGGCAATCAGCCCCAGCATTTT.

The chain links TRBV29-1 to TRBJ1-2, with a possible D match to TRBD1 (6 bases). CDR3 length equals 13 residues. In germline, CDR1 is SQVTM, CDR2 ANQGSEA. V lost 1 base to trimming and J lost 7 bases, with 13 bases between them. This chain's CDR3 is CSVEGSGETGYTF. CDR3 coding DNA: TGCAGCGTTGAAGGTTCAGGGGAGACTGGCTACACCTTC.